What follows are 5 T cell receptor beta chains derived from one specimen sequenced in a study of breast tumors, draining lymph nodes, adjacent tissues (dated by TCRdb to the mid-2010s). Libraries were built with multiplex PCR. The instrument was an Illumina HiSeq 2000. TCRdb handled the public reads itself, with Q25 trimming in fastp and clone calling in MiXCR, and kept productive beta chains. Each CDR3 protein gets just one entry, which takes the most common genes and DNA from the rows behind it. The sample profile shows about 130,000 distinct CDR3 sequences; 21% of them were found once. The top ten constitute 2.2% of the sample. Lymph node samples came from the axillary draining lymph nodes of breast cancer patients. The sequenced material came from axillary lymph node tissue. These TCRs come from a female donor with breast cancer. Some clones in this sample may be carry-over from other donors' samples.

This clonotype came up many times. The J gene is TRBJ1-4, the V gene TRBV12-3 or TRBV12-4; D not certain. Trimming stripped 5 bases from V and 7 bases from J, with 20 bases between. CDR3 length equals 16 residues. The CDR3 nucleotides read TGTGCCAGCAGTCAAACCGACTTAGGGAGTGCTGAAAAACTGTTTTTT. Translation: CASSQTDLGSAEKLFF.

This clonotype was recorded at least ten times. The CDR3 nucleotides read TGCGCCAGCAGCACGGACCTCACAGATACGCAGTATTTT. Protein sequence: CASSTDLTDTQYF. The chain has TRBV5-1 and TRBJ2-3; D remains ambiguous. The CDR3 contains 13 residues. The V end was cut by 4 bases, the J end by 2 bases, with 8 bases between. Germline V CDR1 and CDR2: SGHRS, YFSETQ.

Remarks on this clonotype: This may be a read error: a much more frequent sequence differs by one nucleotide. The rearrangement links TRBV7-3 to TRBJ2-3, with D uncertain. CDR3 length: 13 amino acids. Germline V lookup: CDR1 SGHTA, CDR2 FQGTGA. CDR3: CVSSLGPRDTQYF. CDR3 in DNA: TGTGTCAGCAGCTTAGGCCCGCGGGATACGCAGTATTTT.

Concerning this clonotype itself: Given the absence of the conserved phenylalanine or tryptophan at the CDR3 end, a read error is likely. The chain uses TRBV20-1 and TRBJ2-4; 14 bases are a match to TRBD2. V lost 5 bases and J lost 0; bases outside the gene matches: 9. The CDR3 has 18 residues. Germline lookup yields CDR1 DFQATT and CDR2 SNEGSKA (reference sequence). CDR3 loop: CSAEKSGTSGRAKNIQYL. For the CDR3, the DNA is TGCAGTGCTGAAAAGTCCGGGACTAGCGGGAGAGCCAAAAACATTCAGTACTTG.

Ten or more counts support this clonotype. The chain employs TRBV28 and TRBJ2-3, with D perhaps matching TRBD2 (6 bases). Trimming removed 2 bases from V and 2 bases from J, with 11 bases in between. Germline CDR1 reads MDHEN; CDR2 reads SYDVKM. The CDR3 covers 15 residues. CDR3 sequence (DNA): TGTGCCAGCAGTTTAGGTAGCGGTACCACAGATACGCAGTATTTT. Translated, it gives CASSLGSGTTDTQYF.